The 17 T cell receptor beta chains below were found in one sample sequenced in a study of T cell responses to AZD1222 COVID-19 vaccine (dated by TCRdb to 2020 to 2022). The protocol used for the library was the immunoSEQ multiplex PCR assay. Held by TCRdb, this immuneACCESS table contains in-frame sequences only and omits some clones. Under half of the omission traces to an unresolved V gene where checked; the cause of the rest is unknown. This sample is represented by approximately 140,000 clones; roughly 90% of them were singletons. Roughly 3.1% of the sample is taken by the ten largest. The sample's time point, from its label and the paper: baseline before first vaccination. Sequenced here: peripheral blood, sampled on day 0 of AZD1222 vaccination. The source of these receptors is an adult in good health.

This clone was detected only once. V usage is TRBV3-1 (or the pseudogene TRBV3-2) and J usage is TRBJ2-2; no definite D call. The germline V gene has CDR1 LGHDT and CDR2 YNNKEL (reference sequence). The CDR3 is made up of 16 amino acids. Trimming took 3 bases from V and 4 from J, leaving 15 bases between them. The CDR3 here is CASSQPRGVVTGELFF. The CDR3 nucleotides are TGTGCCAGCAGCCAGCCCCGAGGCGTTGTCACCGGGGAGCTGTTTTTT.

V usage is TRBV5-1 and J usage is TRBJ1-2, with D unresolved. The CDR3 totals 13 residues. V was cut by 4 bases and J by 4 bases, with 11 bases left in between. CDR1 and CDR2 (germline): SGHRS, YFSETQ. DNA of the CDR3: TGCGCCAGCAGCCCAACCGCGATCTATGGCTACACCTTC. It yields the protein CASSPTAIYGYTF.

J is TRBJ2-5 and V is TRBV19; tentatively, D is TRBD1 (6 bases). Germline CDR1 LNHDA, CDR2 SQIVND (reference sequence). The CDR3 is made up of 13 amino acids. V lost 3 bases and J lost 6, with 11 bases in between. CDR3 residues: CASSIQGQQTQYF. DNA of the CDR3: TGTGCCAGTAGTATTCAGGGGCAACAGACCCAGTACTTC.

In regard to this clone: Other DNA sequences from this sample encode an identical CDR3 as well. V usage is TRBV27 and J usage is TRBJ1-6; no clear D. Germline V gene sequence: CDR1 MNHEY, CDR2 SMNVEV (reference sequence). V shed 5 bases and J shed 7 bases, with 6 bases lying between them. The CDR3 is 12 residues long. This CDR3 reads CASSPINSPLHF. The CDR3 DNA sequence: TGTGCCAGCAGTCCTATCAATTCACCCCTCCACTTT.

The DNA of the CDR3 is TGTGCCAGCAGTTTTATGCAGGGTGGCAAAAACATTCAGTACTTC. Translating it yields CASSFMQGGKNIQYF. The rearrangement uses TRBV28 and TRBJ2-4; perhaps TRBD1 as D (5 bases). Per the germline V gene, CDR1 is MDHEN and CDR2 is SYDVKM. V dropped 3 bases and J dropped 3 bases, with 12 bases sitting between them. This CDR3 comprises 15 residues.

The V gene is TRBV5-5, the J gene TRBJ2-7; 11 positions match TRBD2. This CDR3 spans 16 amino acids. CDR1 and CDR2 from the germline V gene are SGHKS and YYEKEE (reference sequence). V was clipped by 4 bases and J by 2 bases; unmatched bases: 8. DNA for the CDR3: TGTGCCAGCAGCCACCCCCTAGCGGGAGGTGCCTACGAGCAGTACTTC. It translates to CASSHPLAGGAYEQYF.

In DNA form, the CDR3 reads TGTGCCAGCAGCGTGGGACAGTACGACGGGCAGTACTTC. Its protein is CASSVGQYDGQYF. The chain joins TRBV7-9 to TRBJ2-7, with 7 bases lining up with TRBD1. The CDR3 contains 13 residues. Germline values: CDR1 SEHNR, CDR2 FQNEAQ (reference sequence). Losses at the gene ends were 5 bases for V and 9 bases for J; bases not matched to a gene: 10.

This chain connects TRBV30 to TRBJ1-5; 8 bases agree with TRBD1. CDR1 is GTSNPN, CDR2 SVGIG, per germline (reference sequence). The CDR3 extends over 13 amino acids. V was clipped by 4 bases and J by 2 bases; unmatched bases: 1. The CDR3 nucleotides read TGTGCCTGGAAGACAGGGGGCAATCAGCCCCAGCATTTT. Translating gives CAWKTGGNQPQHF.

This rearrangement joins TRBV19 to TRBJ2-5, with 8 bases lining up with TRBD1. The CDR3 loop spans 16 amino acids. Germline CDR1 reads LNHDA; CDR2 reads SQIVND (reference sequence). The J segment lost 5 bases and the V segment lost 4 bases, leaving 12 bases of the junction unmatched. CDR3 bases: TGTGCCAGTAGTACCCTACAGGGGGTAATTATGGAGACCCAGTACTTC. This encodes CASSTLQGVIMETQYF.

The V gene is TRBV29-1, the J gene TRBJ1-6; TRBD1 matches at 7 bases. The CDR3 loop spans 15 amino acids. V lost 4 bases, J lost 13 bases, and 16 bases stayed unmatched. CDR1 is SQVTM, CDR2 ANQGSEA, per germline. This CDR3 is CSVAFRRQGLKPLHF. CDR3 DNA sequence: TGCAGCGTTGCCTTTAGAAGACAGGGATTGAAGCCCCTCCACTTT. The complete variable domain, with remaining parts taken from reference TRBV29-1 and TRBJ1-6, reads SAVISQKPSRDICQRGTSLTIQCQVDSQVTMMFWYRQQPGQSLTLIATANQGSEATYESGFVIDKFPISRPNLTFSTLTVSNMSPEDSSIYLCSVAFRRQGLKPLHFGNGTRLTVT.

This chain links TRBV5-1 with TRBJ1-2; D remains unclear. Trimming removed 3 bases at V and 3 bases at J, with 21 bases between. CDR1 and CDR2 (germline): SGHRS, YFSETQ. There are 17 residues in the CDR3. CDR3 DNA: TGCGCCAGCAGCTCCCGCCGGACCGATGCTAGGGACTATGGCTACACCTTC. Translated: CASSSRRTDARDYGYTF.

The chain has TRBV12-3 or TRBV12-4 and TRBJ2-7; D not certain. This CDR3 has 12 amino acids. V was pared by 7 bases and J by 5 bases, with 12 bases between. The CDR3 DNA sequence: TGTGCCAGCACCGAAGGGTCTCACGAGCAGTACTTC. Amino acid sequence: CASTEGSHEQYF.

This sequence joins TRBV6-1 and TRBJ2-1; 10 bases fit TRBD2. Trimming at V came to 3 bases and at J to 0 bases, leaving 11 bases not matched to a gene. The CDR3 extends over 19 amino acids. Germline-derived CDR1 and CDR2 are MNHNS and SASEGT. The CDR3 is CASSDPGLAPLSSYNEQFF. CDR3 sequence (DNA): TGTGCCAGCAGTGATCCGGGACTAGCGCCTTTGAGCTCCTACAATGAGCAGTTCTTC.

The CDR3 DNA reads TGTGCCAGCAGTTTACCCAACAGGGGCGAGCAGTACTTC. This translates into CASSLPNRGEQYF. The chain has TRBV28 and TRBJ2-7, with 7 bases identical to TRBD1. The CDR3 has 13 residues. Per germline, CDR1 MDHEN and CDR2 SYDVKM. The trim removed 2 bases at V and 6 bases at J, leaving 4 bases unmatched.

The chain combines TRBV6-4 with TRBJ2-3; 9 bases are a match to TRBD2. With V trimmed by 5 bases and J by 3 bases, 3 bases remained unmatched. The CDR3 totals 14 residues. Per germline, CDR1 MRHNA and CDR2 SNTAGT. For the CDR3, the DNA is TGTGCCAGCAGTCCGACTAGCGGTACAGATACGCAGTATTTT. This gives the protein CASSPTSGTDTQYF.

The chain couples TRBV3-1 (or the pseudogene TRBV3-2) to TRBJ2-7; 9 bases are a match to TRBD2. There are 15 residues in the CDR3. Germline V gene sequence: CDR1 LGHDT, CDR2 YNNKEL (reference sequence). J lost 5 bases, V lost 7 bases, and 12 bases had no gene match. Here the CDR3 reads CASTLSSGMGNEQYF. In nucleotides, the CDR3 is TGTGCCAGCACACTCTCTAGCGGGATGGGGAACGAGCAGTACTTC.

The rearrangement uses TRBV3-1 (or the pseudogene TRBV3-2) and TRBJ2-3, with 13 bases lining up with TRBD2. The CDR3 loop spans 16 amino acids. The trim removed 4 bases at V and 5 bases at J, leaving 6 bases unmatched. CDR1 is LGHDT and CDR2 is YNNKEL in the germline V gene (reference sequence). The CDR3 spells CASSPGLAGMRDTQYF. DNA of the CDR3: TGTGCCAGCAGCCCGGGACTAGCGGGAATGAGAGATACGCAGTATTTT.